Below, 14 T cell receptor beta chains from the same sample are listed, as sequenced in a study of blood T cell repertoires in COVID-19. Profiling relied on immunoSEQ multiplex PCR, and the TCRdb table lists in-frame clones only, not all of them. The sample lists 250,000 or so clones, roughly nine tenths occurring once. Material: peripheral blood. Receptors were obtained from a man aged 18 to 29 with active or convalescent COVID-19.

This clone was observed once. V usage is TRBV19 and J usage is TRBJ1-1, with D maybe TRBD1 (5 bases). Trimming left V 6 bases short and J 1 base short, with 18 bases between. The CDR3 has 16 residues. The germline V gene has CDR1 LNHDA and CDR2 SQIVND (reference sequence). The CDR3: CASSPFRAMQNTEAFF. The CDR3 bases are TGTGCCAGTAGCCCCTTCAGGGCAATGCAGAACACTGAAGCTTTCTTT. The whole variable domain, remainder taken from reference TRBV19 and TRBJ1-1, is DGGITQSPKYLFRKEGQNVTLSCEQNLNHDAMYWYRQDPGQGLRLIYYSQIVNDFQKGDIAEGYSVSREKKESFPLTVTSAQKNPTAFYLCASSPFRAMQNTEAFFGQGTRLTVV.

The chain uses TRBV28 and TRBJ1-2; D gene uncertain. This CDR3 is 13 amino acids long. Per the germline V gene, CDR1 is MDHEN and CDR2 is SYDVKM. Trimming stripped 6 bases from V and 8 bases from J, with 16 bases between. DNA for the CDR3: TGTGCCAGCAGGGTGGCAGAAACGCGGGGCTACACCTTC. Its protein product is CASRVAETRGYTF.

The chain recombines TRBV19 with TRBJ2-3; D perhaps matches TRBD1 (6 bases). Per germline, CDR1 LNHDA and CDR2 SQIVND (reference sequence). With 6 bases removed from V and 5 bases from J, the gap between germline ends came to 12 bases. This CDR3 region has 13 residues. As DNA, the CDR3 is TGTGCCAGTAGGGGGGCCGCGGTAGATACGCAGTATTTT. It translates to CASRGAAVDTQYF.

CDR3 coding DNA: TGTGCCAGCAGCCTGAGAGGCCTCTATGGCTACACCTTC. This sequence encodes CASSLRGLYGYTF. The rearrangement joins TRBV5-4 to TRBJ1-2, with D unresolved. Looked up from germline, CDR1 is SGHNT and CDR2 is YYREEE (reference sequence). The CDR3 is made up of 13 amino acids. Trimming shortened V by 4 bases and J by 4 bases, and 11 bases separated the two germline ends.

This clone is a singleton in its sample. The V call is TRBV28, the J call TRBJ2-7; D might be TRBD2 (6 bases). Germline V CDR1 and CDR2: MDHEN, SYDVKM. Trimming removed 8 bases at V and 2 bases at J, with 13 bases between. The CDR3 runs to 13 residues. The CDR3 reads CASGRIGPYEQYF. The CDR3 DNA reads as TGTGCCAGCGGGAGGATAGGGCCCTACGAGCAGTACTTC.

This clone has just a few counts. The chain carries TRBV5-5 and TRBJ1-5, with TRBD1 as a possible D gene (5 bases). The CDR3 is made up of 15 amino acids. V lost 4 bases, J lost 4 bases, and 15 bases lay in between. The germline gives CDR1 SGHKS, CDR2 YYEKEE (reference sequence). The CDR3 is CASSPQPGGNQPQHF. In nucleotides, the CDR3 is TGTGCCAGCAGCCCCCAGCCCGGGGGTAATCAGCCCCAGCATTTT. Supplemented by reference TRBV5-5 and TRBJ1-5, the full variable domain reads DAGVTQSPTHLIKTRGQQVTLRCSPISGHKSVSWYQQVLGQGPQFIFQYYEKEERGRGNFPDRFSARQFPNYSSELNVNALLLGDSALYLCASSPQPGGNQPQHFGDGTRLSIL.

The chain employs TRBV24-1 and TRBJ2-1; D is undetermined. Looked up from germline, CDR1 is KGHDR and CDR2 is SFDVKD. The CDR3 length is 11 residues. Trimming cost V 5 bases and J 4 bases, with 2 bases left between them. CDR3 amino acids: CATSAYNEQFF. CDR3 nucleotide sequence: TGTGCCACCAGTGCTTACAATGAGCAGTTCTTC.

This chain connects TRBV27 to TRBJ1-2, with TRBD1 identical over 8 bases. The V and J ends lost 5 bases and 8 bases, in that order; junction bases with no gene match: 16. Germline CDR1 and CDR2: MNHEY and SMNVEV (reference sequence). The CDR3 extends over 16 amino acids. CDR3 amino acids: CASSNTQTGGVDGYTF. In nucleotides, the CDR3 is TGTGCCAGCAGTAACACCCAAACAGGGGGGGTCGACGGCTACACCTTC.

The chain has TRBV5-1 and TRBJ1-1; D is possibly TRBD1 (6 bases). The CDR3 is 14 amino acids. The germline V and J ends were trimmed by 1 base and 2 bases, with 9 bases remaining between them. The germline V gene encodes CDR1 SGHRS and CDR2 YFSETQ. The CDR3 loop is CASSLLGGNTEAFF. The CDR3 DNA sequence: TGCGCCAGCAGCTTGCTAGGGGGAAACACTGAAGCTTTCTTT.

The V call is TRBV6-5, the J call TRBJ1-1; possibly TRBD1 for D (6 bases). CDR1 and CDR2 from the germline V gene are MNHEY and SVGAGI. The CDR3 spans 14 residues. Trimming pared 0 bases from V and 8 bases from J, leaving 13 bases between. CDR3 region: CASSYSQGSWEAFF. DNA for the CDR3: TGTGCCAGCAGTTACTCACAGGGTAGTTGGGAAGCTTTCTTT.

The chain combines TRBV9 with TRBJ2-3; 7 bases are shared with TRBD2. The V gene end was trimmed by 0 bases and the J gene end by 0 bases; junction bases not matched to a gene: 7. CDR1 and CDR2 (germline): SGDLS, YYNGEE. The CDR3 covers 17 residues. CDR3 protein: CASSVVASGTSTDTQYF. CDR3 nucleotides: TGTGCCAGCAGCGTAGTCGCTAGCGGCACTAGCACAGATACGCAGTATTTT.

Points on this clone: The conserved phenylalanine or tryptophan is not found at the CDR3 terminus, so this likely reflects a read error. Because the CDR3's place on the DNA is in doubt, the DNA is left out and the CDR3 is given as listed by TCRdb. The CDR3 reads CSAHRDSVSVGV. The chain recombines TRBV29-1 with TRBJ1-1; TRBD1, as called in the table, went unchecked against the DNA. The CDR3 spans 12 residues, counting both ends. The germline V gene has CDR1 SQVTM and CDR2 ANQGSEA.

This clone was found once. The chain couples TRBV6-5 to TRBJ2-2, with a weak D call TRBD2 (5 bases). The V and J ends lost 7 bases and 6 bases respectively, with 15 bases between them. CDR3 size: 14 residues. Germline lookup yields CDR1 MNHEY and CDR2 SVGAGI. DNA for the CDR3: TGTGCCAGCATCCCTAGGGCGGGCCCCGGGGAGCTGTTTTTT. Its protein product is CASIPRAGPGELFF.

V gene TRBV7-5 combines with J gene TRBJ2-7; the table's D call of TRBD1 was not tested on the DNA. TRBV7-5 is listed as a pseudogene. This CDR3 contains 19 residues. The CDR3 DNA reads TGTGCCAGAAGCACCCGGGACAGGGGCCCATCTAGCCCCTGCTACGAGCAGTACTTC. Translating gives CARSTRDRGPSSPCYEQYF.